This note documents a single T cell receptor beta chain sequence. PCR amplification relied on 60 Vbeta primers (plus 13 Jbeta primers). Sequencing was performed with immunoSEQ multiplex PCR; in TCRdb, only in-frame clones are kept and a portion is missing. This sample has around 130,000 clones, with around 75% found just once. V lost 6 bases to trimming and J lost 0 bases; unmatched junction nucleotides: 15. CDR3 length: 18 residues. Germline assignment: CDR1 MDHEN and CDR2 SYDVKM. This entry is derived from a study of cytomegalovirus exposure and HLA in healthy donors. This sequence originates from a woman in her 30s in good health and CMV-seronegative. The genes are TRBV28 and TRBJ2-5, with 8 nucleotides matching TRBD1. Input material: PBMCs. The CDR3 DNA follows: TGTGCCAGCAGCCCTCGACAGGGGAGCCGCCAATACCAAGAGACCCAGTACTTC. Amino acids: CASSPRQGSRQYQETQYF.